This TCR beta chain was identified during a study of blood T cell repertoires in COVID-19. Study-level information: PBMCs, B-cell-depleted T cells, or T cells were the source of the cDNA or gDNA that made up the material.

TCRdb's copy holds only in-frame clones and misses some; the assay was immunoSEQ multiplex PCR. The repertoire holds over 350,000 clones, with approximately 87% as singletons. Germline CDR1 is MGHRA and CDR2 is YSYEKL. Trimming left V 5 bases short and J 0 bases short, with 11 bases between. The CDR3 loop spans 14 amino acids. Clinical history as reported by participants underpinned cohort assignment. The sample comprised PBMCs or T cells enriched from blood (not recorded which). The chain is built from TRBV4-1 and TRBJ2-7; D uncertain. This TCR was sampled from a woman aged 45-65 years who had recovered from COVID-19. The CDR3 region has the DNA TGCGCCAGCAGCTCCGGCGGCCCCTCCTACGAGCAGTACTTC. Encoded protein: CASSSGGPSYEQYF.